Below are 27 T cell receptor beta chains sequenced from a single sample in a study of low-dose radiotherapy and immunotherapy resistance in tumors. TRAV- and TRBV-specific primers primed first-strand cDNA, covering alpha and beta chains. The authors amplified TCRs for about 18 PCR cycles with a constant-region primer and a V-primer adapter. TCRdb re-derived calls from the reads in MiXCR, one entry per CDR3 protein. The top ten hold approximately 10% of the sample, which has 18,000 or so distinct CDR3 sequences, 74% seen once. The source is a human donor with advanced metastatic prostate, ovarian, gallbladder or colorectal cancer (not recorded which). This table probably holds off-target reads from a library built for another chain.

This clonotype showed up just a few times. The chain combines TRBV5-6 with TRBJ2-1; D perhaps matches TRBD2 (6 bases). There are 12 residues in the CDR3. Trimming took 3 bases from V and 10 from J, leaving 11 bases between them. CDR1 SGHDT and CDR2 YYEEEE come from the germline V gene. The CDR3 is CASSWGTQEQFF. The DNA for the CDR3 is TGTGCCAGCAGCTGGGGGACTCAGGAGCAGTTCTTC.

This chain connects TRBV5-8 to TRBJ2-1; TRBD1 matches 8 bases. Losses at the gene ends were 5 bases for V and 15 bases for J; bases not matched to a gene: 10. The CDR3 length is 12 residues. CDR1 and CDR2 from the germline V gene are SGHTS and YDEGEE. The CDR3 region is CASRMQDRVPFF. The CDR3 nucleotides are TGTGCCAGCAGAATGCAGGACAGGGTCCCGTTCTTC.

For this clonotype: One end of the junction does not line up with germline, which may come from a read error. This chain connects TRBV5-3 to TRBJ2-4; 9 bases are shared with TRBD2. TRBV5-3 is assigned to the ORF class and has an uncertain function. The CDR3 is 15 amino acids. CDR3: CASSSVAGATNIQYF. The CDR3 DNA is TGTGCCAGCAGCTCAGTAGCGGGAGCTACAAACATTCAGTACTTC.

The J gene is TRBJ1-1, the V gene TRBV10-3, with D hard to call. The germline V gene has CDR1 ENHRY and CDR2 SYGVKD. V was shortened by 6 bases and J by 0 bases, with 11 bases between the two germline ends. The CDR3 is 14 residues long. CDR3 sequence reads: CAISASGLNTEAFF. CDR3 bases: TGTGCCATCAGCGCTTCGGGCTTGAACACTGAAGCTTTCTTT.

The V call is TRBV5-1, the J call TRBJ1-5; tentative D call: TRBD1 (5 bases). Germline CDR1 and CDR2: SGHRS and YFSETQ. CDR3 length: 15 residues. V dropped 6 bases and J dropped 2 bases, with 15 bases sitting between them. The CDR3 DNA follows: TGCGCCAGCAAACCGGGACTTGGGGGCAATCAGCCCCAGCATTTT. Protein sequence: CASKPGLGGNQPQHF.

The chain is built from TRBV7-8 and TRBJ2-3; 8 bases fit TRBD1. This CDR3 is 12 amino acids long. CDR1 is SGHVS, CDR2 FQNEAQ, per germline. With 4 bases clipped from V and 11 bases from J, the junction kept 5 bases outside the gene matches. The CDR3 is CASSSQGVGQYF. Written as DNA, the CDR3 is TGTGCCAGCAGCTCACAGGGGGTGGGGCAGTATTTT.

In DNA, the CDR3 is TGTGCCAGCAGCCAACCCTATGGGCGAGGGGTCTACAATGAGCAGTTCTTC. The encoded protein is CASSQPYGRGVYNEQFF. The chain has TRBV7-2 and TRBJ2-1; either TRBD1 or TRBD2 may fit D (5 bases each). The V and J ends lost 5 bases and 3 bases respectively, with 20 bases between them. CDR1 is SGHTA, CDR2 FQGNSA, per germline. The CDR3 is 17 amino acids.

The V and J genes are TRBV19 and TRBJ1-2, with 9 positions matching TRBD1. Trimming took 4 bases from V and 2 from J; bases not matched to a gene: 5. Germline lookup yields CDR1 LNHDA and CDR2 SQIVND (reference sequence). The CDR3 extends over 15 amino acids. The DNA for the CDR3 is TGTGCCAGTAGTACACCCGGGACAGGGAACTATGGCTACACCTTC. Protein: CASSTPGTGNYGYTF.

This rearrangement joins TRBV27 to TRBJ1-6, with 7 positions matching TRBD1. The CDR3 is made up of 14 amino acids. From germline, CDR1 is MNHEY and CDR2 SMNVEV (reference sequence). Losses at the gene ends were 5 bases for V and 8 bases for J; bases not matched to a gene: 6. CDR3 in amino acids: CASSLQGYYSPLHF. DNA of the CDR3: TGTGCCAGCAGTCTACAGGGGTACTATTCACCCCTCCACTTT.

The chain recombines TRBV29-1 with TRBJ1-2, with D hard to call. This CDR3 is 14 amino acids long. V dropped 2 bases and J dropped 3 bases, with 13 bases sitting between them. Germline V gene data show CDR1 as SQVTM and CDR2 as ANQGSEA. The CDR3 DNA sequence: TGCAGCGTTGAAATGATGGGCGAGGACTATGGCTACACCTTC. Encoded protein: CSVEMMGEDYGYTF.

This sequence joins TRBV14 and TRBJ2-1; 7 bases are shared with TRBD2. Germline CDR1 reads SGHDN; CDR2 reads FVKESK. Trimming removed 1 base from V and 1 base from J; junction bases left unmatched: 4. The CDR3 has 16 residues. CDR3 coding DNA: TGTGCCAGCAGCCAAGTTGGGCGGGAGTCCTACAATGAGCAGTTCTTC. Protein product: CASSQVGRESYNEQFF.

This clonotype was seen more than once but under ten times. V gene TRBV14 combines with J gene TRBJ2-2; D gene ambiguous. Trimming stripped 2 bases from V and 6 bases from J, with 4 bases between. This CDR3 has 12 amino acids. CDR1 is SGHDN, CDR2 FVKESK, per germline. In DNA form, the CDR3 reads TGTGCCAGCAGCCAATTCCCCGGGGAGCTGTTTTTT. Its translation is CASSQFPGELFF.

The DNA for the CDR3 is TGTGCCACGGGACTAGCAATCGGGGAGCTGTTTTTT. Translating it yields CATGLAIGELFF. This sequence joins TRBV10-3 and TRBJ2-2; 9 nucleotides line up with TRBD2. CDR1 and CDR2 from the germline V gene are ENHRY and SYGVKD. The CDR3 runs 12 residues. V shed 10 bases, J shed 7 bases, and the junction held 4 bases outside the gene matches.

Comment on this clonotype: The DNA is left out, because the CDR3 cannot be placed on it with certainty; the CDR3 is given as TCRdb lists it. CDR3 sequence reads: CASSEGLAIGELFFF. This chain joins TRBV2 and TRBJ2-2; the DNA was not compared with TRBD2, the D call given in the table. Germline loops: CDR1 SNHLY, CDR2 FYNNEI. Termini included, the CDR3 measures 15 amino acids.

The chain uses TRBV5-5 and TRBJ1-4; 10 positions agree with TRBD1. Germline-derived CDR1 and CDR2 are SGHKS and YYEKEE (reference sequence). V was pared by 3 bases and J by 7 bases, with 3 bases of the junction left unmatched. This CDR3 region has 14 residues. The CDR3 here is CASSWGTGAEKLFF. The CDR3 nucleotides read TGTGCCAGCAGCTGGGGGACAGGGGCTGAAAAACTGTTTTTT. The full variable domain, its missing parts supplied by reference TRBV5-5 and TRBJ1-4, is DAGVTQSPTHLIKTRGQQVTLRCSPISGHKSVSWYQQVLGQGPQFIFQYYEKEERGRGNFPDRFSARQFPNYSSELNVNALLLGDSALYLCASSWGTGAEKLFFGSGTQLSVL.

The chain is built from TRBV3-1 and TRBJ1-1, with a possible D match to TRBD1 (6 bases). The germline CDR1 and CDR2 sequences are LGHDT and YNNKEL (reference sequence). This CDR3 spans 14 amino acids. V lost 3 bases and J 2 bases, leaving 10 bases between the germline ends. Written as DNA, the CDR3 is TGTGCCAGCAGCCAGCGGACAGCCAACACTGAAGCTTTCTTT. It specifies CASSQRTANTEAFF.

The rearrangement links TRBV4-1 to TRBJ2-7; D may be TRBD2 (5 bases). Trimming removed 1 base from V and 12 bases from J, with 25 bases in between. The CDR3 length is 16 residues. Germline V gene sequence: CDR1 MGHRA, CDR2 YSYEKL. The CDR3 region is CASSQALSGRPYGMYF. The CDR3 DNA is TGCGCCAGCAGCCAAGCTCTCTCCGGACGGCCATACGGGATGTACTTC.

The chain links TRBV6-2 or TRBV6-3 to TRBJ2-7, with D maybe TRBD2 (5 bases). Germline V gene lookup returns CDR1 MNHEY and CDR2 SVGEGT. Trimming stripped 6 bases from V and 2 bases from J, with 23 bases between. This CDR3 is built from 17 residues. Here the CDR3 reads CASRPSGIAQTPYEQYF. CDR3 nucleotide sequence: TGTGCCAGCAGGCCCTCGGGGATCGCACAAACCCCCTACGAGCAGTACTTC.

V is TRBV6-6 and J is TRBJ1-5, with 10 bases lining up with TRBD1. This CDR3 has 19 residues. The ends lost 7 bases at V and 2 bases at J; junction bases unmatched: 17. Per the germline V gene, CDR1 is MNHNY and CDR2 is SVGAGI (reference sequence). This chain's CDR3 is CASTTDPGQGILGNQPQHF. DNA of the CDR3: TGTGCCAGCACTACGGACCCGGGACAGGGGATTTTGGGCAATCAGCCCCAGCATTTT.

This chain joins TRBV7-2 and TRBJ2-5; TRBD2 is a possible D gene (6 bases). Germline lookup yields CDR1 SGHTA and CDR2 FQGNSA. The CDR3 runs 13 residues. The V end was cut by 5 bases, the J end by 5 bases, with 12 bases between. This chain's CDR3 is CASSPTGRETQYF. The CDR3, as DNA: TGTGCCAGCAGCCCCACGGGGAGGGAGACCCAGTACTTC.

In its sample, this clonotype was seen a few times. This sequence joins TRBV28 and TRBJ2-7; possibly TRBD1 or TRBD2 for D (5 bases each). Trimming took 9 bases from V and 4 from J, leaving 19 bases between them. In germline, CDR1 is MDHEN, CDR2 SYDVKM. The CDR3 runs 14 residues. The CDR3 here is CASKSGTPPYEQYF. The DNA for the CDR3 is TGTGCCAGTAAATCCGGGACCCCACCTTACGAGCAGTACTTC.

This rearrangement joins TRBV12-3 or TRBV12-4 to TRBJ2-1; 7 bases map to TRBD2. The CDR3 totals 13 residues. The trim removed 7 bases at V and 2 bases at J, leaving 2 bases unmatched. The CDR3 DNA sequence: TGTGCCAGCAAAGGACTAGCCTACAATGAGCAGTTCTTC. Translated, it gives CASKGLAYNEQFF.

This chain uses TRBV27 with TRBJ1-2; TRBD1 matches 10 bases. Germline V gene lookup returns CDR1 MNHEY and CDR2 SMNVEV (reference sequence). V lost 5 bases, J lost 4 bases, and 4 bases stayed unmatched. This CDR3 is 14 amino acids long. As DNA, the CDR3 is TGTGCCAGCAGTAGACAGGGGGCAGGCTATGGCTACACCTTC. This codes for CASSRQGAGYGYTF.

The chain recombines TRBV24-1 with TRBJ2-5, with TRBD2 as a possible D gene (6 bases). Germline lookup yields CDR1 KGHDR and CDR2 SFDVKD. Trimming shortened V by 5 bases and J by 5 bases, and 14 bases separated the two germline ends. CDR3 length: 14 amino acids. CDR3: CATSAPGGSETQYF. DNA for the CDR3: TGTGCCACCAGTGCCCCTGGAGGGTCTGAGACCCAGTACTTC.

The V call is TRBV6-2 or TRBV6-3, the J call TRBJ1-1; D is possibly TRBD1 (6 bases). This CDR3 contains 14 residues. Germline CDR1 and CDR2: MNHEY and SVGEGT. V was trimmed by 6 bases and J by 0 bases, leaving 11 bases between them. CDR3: CASSPGGLNTEAFF. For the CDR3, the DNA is TGTGCCAGCAGCCCCGGGGGGCTGAACACTGAAGCTTTCTTT.

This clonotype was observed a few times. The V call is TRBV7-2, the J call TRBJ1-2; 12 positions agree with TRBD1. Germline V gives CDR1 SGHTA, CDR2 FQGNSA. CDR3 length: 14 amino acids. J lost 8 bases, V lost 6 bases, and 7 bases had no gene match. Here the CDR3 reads CASRQGQGAGGYTF. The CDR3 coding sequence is TGTGCCAGCAGACAGGGACAGGGGGCTGGCGGCTACACCTTC.

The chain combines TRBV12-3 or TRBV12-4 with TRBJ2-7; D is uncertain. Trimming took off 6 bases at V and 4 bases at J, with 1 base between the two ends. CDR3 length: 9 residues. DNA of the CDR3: TGTGCCAGCAGGTACGAGCAGTACTTC. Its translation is CASRYEQYF.